This T cell receptor (beta chain) stems from a study of regulatory T cells in long-lasting Graves disease. Construction of the TCR beta libraries employed iRepertoire HTBI primers in conjunction with Arm-PCR of CDR3 regions. Each CDR3 protein is one row after TCRdb ran MiXCR on the multiplex PCR reads. The sample has 550,000 to 700,000 distinct CDR3 sequences; about 16% are singletons. This clonotype was counted at least ten times. The length of the CDR3 is 13 residues. Trimming cost V 7 bases and J 1 base, with 11 bases left between them. CDR1 and CDR2 from the germline V gene are MNHEY and SVGEGT. Time point noted: newly diagnosed GD, antithyroid drugs for less than 3 months. PBMCs provided the RNA from which the TCR library was made. This sample also belongs to another study, concerning T cells in Graves' hyperthyroidism and ophthalmopathy. Turning to that study: No ophthalmopathy progression within 18 months constituted stable Graves' hyperthyroidism. HTBI primers were employed in a first-round RT-PCR of the TCR CDR3. Stable hyperthyroidism was told apart from ophthalmopathy by a model built on 13 V-J features.

The receptor was derived from a man younger than 35 with Graves disease. This sample comprised peripheral blood mononuclear cells (PBMCs), obtained at new diagnosis, from a patient treated with antithyroid drugs. The chain carries TRBV6-2 or TRBV6-3 and TRBJ2-7, with D unclear. The CDR3 sequence: CASTPFRSYEQYF. In DNA, the CDR3 is TGTGCCAGCACACCGTTTCGTTCCTACGAGCAGTACTTC.